The 30 T cell receptor beta chains given below trace back to one sample, sequenced in a study of blood T cell repertoires in COVID-19 (dated by TCRdb to about 2020). Receptor amplification or capture employed the immunoSEQ multiplex PCR assay. This immuneACCESS table, as held by TCRdb, lists in-frame sequences with V and J called but not all clones. Of the missing ones, under half trace to an unresolved V gene in checked studies; the others have no known cause. In this sample the table shows roughly 230,000 clones, approximately 84% of which occur a single time. Under 7% of the sample is in the top ten clones. The sample consisted of PBMCs or T cells enriched from blood (not recorded which). These receptors were collected from a woman aged 45-60 years who had been exposed to COVID-19.

The chain combines TRBV9 with TRBJ2-3; 9 nucleotides match TRBD2. Per the germline V gene, CDR1 is SGDLS and CDR2 is YYNGEE. The CDR3 runs to 15 residues. With V trimmed by 1 base and J by 2 bases, 2 bases remained unmatched. CDR3 sequence: CASSVKRGVTDTQYF. The CDR3 DNA reads as TGTGCCAGCAGCGTAAAGCGGGGGGTCACAGATACGCAGTATTTT.

This chain connects TRBV11-2 to TRBJ2-1; 7 bases map to TRBD2. Germline-derived CDR1 and CDR2 are SGHAT and FQNNGV. This CDR3 is 15 amino acids long. J was trimmed by 4 bases and V by 3 bases; bases with no gene match: 6. The CDR3 reads CASSFGLAAYNEQFF. Written as DNA, the CDR3 is TGTGCCAGCAGCTTCGGGCTAGCGGCGTACAATGAGCAGTTCTTC.

The genes are TRBV7-2 and TRBJ2-7, with 7 bases aligning to TRBD2. CDR3 length equals 13 residues. V lost 3 bases to trimming and J lost 6 bases; unmatched junction nucleotides: 5. Germline V lookup: CDR1 SGHTA, CDR2 FQGNSA. The CDR3 is CASSFQRGSEQYF. In DNA, the CDR3 is TGTGCCAGCAGCTTCCAGCGGGGTTCCGAGCAGTACTTC. Variable domain in full (rest from reference TRBV7-2 and TRBJ2-7): GAGVSQSPSNKVTEKGKDVELRCDPISGHTALYWYRQSLGQGLEFLIYFQGNSAPDKSGLPSDRFSAERTGGSVSTLTIQRTQQEDSAVYLCASSFQRGSEQYFGPGTRLTVT.

The chain joins TRBV3-1 (or the pseudogene TRBV3-2) to TRBJ2-3, with 9 positions matching TRBD2. This CDR3 spans 15 amino acids. From germline, CDR1 is LGHDT and CDR2 YNNKEL (reference sequence). After removal of 1 base from V and 3 bases from J, the junction contained 2 bases not matched to a gene. The CDR3 region is CASSQVAGVTDTQYF. Written as DNA, the CDR3 is TGTGCCAGCAGCCAAGTAGCGGGGGTGACAGATACGCAGTATTTT.

The gene calls are TRBV7-2 and TRBJ1-2; D unclear. Trimming cost V 1 base and J 2 bases, with 8 bases left between them. The germline gives CDR1 SGHTA, CDR2 FQGNSA. The length of the CDR3 is 14 residues. In DNA, the CDR3 is TGTGCCAGCAGCTTAGATGCGGGGAACTATGGCTACACCTTC. It specifies CASSLDAGNYGYTF.

V and J are TRBV5-6 and TRBJ2-7; 7 nucleotides match TRBD1. The trim removed 4 bases at V and 0 bases at J, leaving 10 bases unmatched. The CDR3 consists of 16 residues. The V gene's germline CDR1 is SGHDT and CDR2 YYEEEE. DNA for the CDR3: TGTGCCAGCAGCCCAGGGCAAGGGGGCAGCTCCTACGAGCAGTACTTC. Translation gives CASSPGQGGSSYEQYF.

The rearrangement joins TRBV10-3 to TRBJ2-7; the match to TRBD2 covers 8 bases. V shed 10 bases and J 3 bases; nucleotides not matched to a gene: 2. CDR3 length: 11 residues. The germline gives CDR1 ENHRY, CDR2 SYGVKD. CDR3 sequence (DNA): TGTGCCACGGGGGGGGGCTACGAGCAGTACTTC. Translated: CATGGGYEQYF.

This clone was picked up a small number of times. The chain joins TRBV10-1 to TRBJ2-7, with TRBD2 matching 9 bases. The CDR3 length is 13 residues. V shed 6 bases, J shed 6 bases, and the junction held 6 bases outside the gene matches. Looked up from germline, CDR1 is WNHNN and CDR2 is SYGVQD (reference sequence). CDR3 DNA sequence: TGCGCCAGCAGCGACCAGACTAGCGGCGAGCAGTACTTC. This codes for CASSDQTSGEQYF.

The V and J genes are TRBV29-1 and TRBJ1-1, with 8 bases lining up with TRBD1. Looked up from germline, CDR1 is SQVTM and CDR2 is ANQGSEA. V was pared by 3 bases and J by 4 bases, with 7 bases of the junction left unmatched. This CDR3 comprises 14 residues. CDR3 sequence: CSVDGGRGLTEAFF. In DNA form, the CDR3 reads TGCAGCGTTGATGGCGGCAGGGGGCTCACTGAAGCTTTCTTT.

V usage is TRBV18 and J usage is TRBJ1-1; D ambiguous. There are 12 residues in the CDR3. Germline V gene data show CDR1 as KGHSH and CDR2 as LQKENI. V lost 10 bases, J lost 0 bases, and 9 bases lay in between. Here the CDR3 reads CATSEVNTEAFF. In DNA, the CDR3 is TGTGCCACCTCCGAGGTGAACACTGAAGCTTTCTTT. Looking up the rest from reference TRBV18 and TRBJ1-1 gives the full variable domain: NAGVMQNPRHLVRRRGQEARLRCSPMKGHSHVYWYRQLPEEGLKFMVYLQKENIIDESGMPKERFSAEFPKEGPSILRIQQVVRGDSAAYFCATSEVNTEAFFGQGTRLTVV.

The V and J genes are TRBV11-3 and TRBJ1-1; 7 bases are shared with TRBD1. This CDR3 contains 14 residues. The V gene's germline CDR1 is SGHNT and CDR2 YENEEA. Trimming cost V 4 bases and J 7 bases; bases outside gene matches: 9. CDR3 nucleotides: TGTGCCAGCAGCTCGTCCACCCGGGACAGTGAAGCTTTCTTT. Residues: CASSSSTRDSEAFF.

The sample holds many counts of this clone. V usage is TRBV30 and J usage is TRBJ2-5, with TRBD2 as a possible D gene (5 bases). The CDR3 is made up of 19 amino acids. V was clipped by 3 bases and J by 3 bases, with 29 bases between them. Germline assignment: CDR1 GTSNPN and CDR2 SVGIG (reference sequence). In DNA, the CDR3 is TGTGCCTGGAGGAGAGGTCCCCAGCGGAAAAGGAATAGGGAAGAGACCCAGTACTTC. Amino acid sequence: CAWRRGPQRKRNREETQYF.

The chain employs TRBV7-3 and TRBJ1-1; 9 bases align to TRBD1. The ends lost 5 bases at V and 2 bases at J; junction bases unmatched: 3. Germline V gene data show CDR1 as SGHTA and CDR2 as FQGTGA. The length of the CDR3 is 14 residues. CDR3 region: CASSRDRANTEAFF. The CDR3 DNA follows: TGTGCCAGCAGCCGGGACAGGGCCAACACTGAAGCTTTCTTT.

This clone has just a few counts. This rearrangement joins TRBV5-4 to TRBJ1-6; the D gene is possibly TRBD1 (6 bases). This CDR3 is 16 amino acids long. Germline V gives CDR1 SGHNT, CDR2 YYREEE (reference sequence). Trimming cost V 1 base and J 8 bases, with 16 bases left between them. CDR3 coding DNA: TGTGCCAGCAGCTTGTGGGACAAGGGAAGTGATTCACCCCTCCACTTT. Amino acids: CASSLWDKGSDSPLHF.

The V and J genes are TRBV5-1 and TRBJ1-1; 9 positions agree with TRBD1. Germline V CDR1 and CDR2: SGHRS, YFSETQ. This CDR3 comprises 16 residues. Trimming cost V 5 bases and J 5 bases; bases outside gene matches: 13. The CDR3: CASRIDVGQGGTEAFF. CDR3 coding DNA: TGCGCCAGCAGAATAGACGTGGGACAGGGAGGGACTGAAGCTTTCTTT. The full variable domain, rest sourced from reference TRBV5-1 and TRBJ1-1, is KAGVTQTPRYLIKTRGQQVTLSCSPISGHRSVSWYQQTPGQGLQFLFEYFSETQRNKGNFPGRFSGRQFSNSRSEMNVSTLELGDSALYLCASRIDVGQGGTEAFFGQGTRLTVV.

The gene calls are TRBV3-1 (or the pseudogene TRBV3-2) and TRBJ2-1, with TRBD1 identical over 7 bases. The CDR3 length is 15 residues. V was pared by 0 bases and J by 2 bases, with 1 base of the junction left unmatched. Germline V gives CDR1 LGHDT, CDR2 YNNKEL (reference sequence). This CDR3 is CASSQEGTAYNEQFF. The DNA for the CDR3 is TGTGCCAGCAGCCAAGAGGGGACAGCCTACAATGAGCAGTTCTTC.

The chain employs TRBV2 and TRBJ1-5; possibly TRBD1 for D (5 bases). The CDR3 has 13 residues. Trimming stripped 6 bases from V and 5 bases from J, with 11 bases between. Per germline, CDR1 SNHLY and CDR2 FYNNEI. The CDR3 spells CASSGGGYQPQHF. The CDR3 DNA follows: TGTGCCAGCAGCGGGGGAGGGTATCAGCCCCAGCATTTT.

The CDR3 protein is CASRTGVYGYTF. CDR3 DNA sequence: TGTGCCAGCAGGACAGGCGTCTATGGCTACACCTTC. V is TRBV28 and J is TRBJ1-2; TRBD1 might be the D (6 bases). Germline CDR1 and CDR2: MDHEN and SYDVKM. The V end was cut by 6 bases, the J end by 4 bases, with 9 bases between. The CDR3 spans 12 residues.

This chain links TRBV19 with TRBJ2-3; D remains ambiguous. Per the germline V gene, CDR1 is LNHDA and CDR2 is SQIVND (reference sequence). V dropped 6 bases and J dropped 7 bases, with 17 bases sitting between them. The CDR3 spans 14 residues. Here the CDR3 reads CASSQNRVTNTQYF. The CDR3 DNA is TGTGCCAGTAGCCAGAACCGGGTAACGAATACGCAGTATTTT.

The chain uses TRBV27 and TRBJ1-2; D call uncertain. Trimming removed 2 bases from V and 1 base from J, with 11 bases in between. This CDR3 is 15 amino acids long. Germline V lookup: CDR1 MNHEY, CDR2 SMNVEV (reference sequence). The CDR3 loop reads CASSLAGGNNYGYTF. The CDR3, as DNA: TGTGCCAGCAGTTTAGCGGGAGGGAATAACTATGGCTACACCTTC.

In this sample, this clone turned up a few times. The chain uses TRBV5-1 and TRBJ1-1; 8 positions agree with TRBD1. V gave up 2 bases and J gave up 1 base; unmatched junction bases: 13. The CDR3 runs to 18 residues. Germline assignment: CDR1 SGHRS and CDR2 YFSETQ. CDR3 sequence: CASSFGTGGIMGNTEAFF. Here the CDR3 DNA reads TGCGCCAGCAGCTTTGGTACAGGGGGTATAATGGGGAACACTGAAGCTTTCTTT.

V and J are TRBV5-6 and TRBJ1-1; 8 bases fit TRBD1. Trimming at V came to 0 bases and at J to 0 bases, leaving 4 bases not matched to a gene. Germline lookup yields CDR1 SGHDT and CDR2 YYEEEE. CDR3 length: 16 residues. As DNA, the CDR3 is TGTGCCAGCAGCTTGGACAGGGGGAGTATGAACACTGAAGCTTTCTTT. Translation gives CASSLDRGSMNTEAFF.

Notes on this clone: A read error is possible here, since a much larger clone lies one base away. V is TRBV12-3 or TRBV12-4 and J is TRBJ1-1; D gene ambiguous. There are 11 residues in the CDR3. V was shortened by 6 bases and J by 5 bases, with 7 bases between the two germline ends. CDR3 DNA sequence: TGTGCCAGCAGCCCCCAGACTGAAGCTTTCTTT. Translating gives CASSPQTEAFF.

The chain recombines TRBV11-2 with TRBJ2-5; 8 bases line up with TRBD1. The CDR3 has 14 amino acids. Trimming removed 5 bases from V and 2 bases from J; junction bases left unmatched: 4. Germline CDR1 and CDR2: SGHAT and FQNNGV. CDR3 coding DNA: TGTGCCAGCAGCCGCACAGGGGGACAAGAGACCCAGTACTTC. Its translation: CASSRTGGQETQYF.

The chain links TRBV2 to TRBJ2-4; 10 nucleotides align to TRBD2. CDR1 is SNHLY and CDR2 is FYNNEI in the germline V gene. This CDR3 has 19 residues. Trimming at V came to 6 bases and at J to 0 bases, leaving 14 bases not matched to a gene. CDR3 DNA: TGTGCCAGCAGGGACGTGCTAGCGGGGGTAACTATAGCCAAAAACATTCAGTACTTC. This sequence encodes CASRDVLAGVTIAKNIQYF.

This rearrangement joins TRBV4-2 to TRBJ1-5; D may be TRBD1 (5 bases). Germline V gives CDR1 LGHNA, CDR2 YNFKEQ. The CDR3 totals 15 residues. V was clipped by 0 bases and J by 7 bases, with 13 bases between them. The CDR3 reads CASSQDPDHRQPQHF. The CDR3 DNA follows: TGTGCCAGCAGCCAAGATCCGGACCACAGGCAGCCCCAGCATTTT.

This sequence joins TRBV5-1 and TRBJ1-1, with D tentatively TRBD1 (5 bases). The V end lost 4 bases, the J end lost 1 base, and 11 bases lay between the germline ends. Per the germline V gene, CDR1 is SGHRS and CDR2 is YFSETQ. This CDR3 is built from 14 residues. The CDR3, as DNA: TGCGCCAGCAGCCCTAGGGGATCGAACACTGAAGCTTTCTTT. Translating gives CASSPRGSNTEAFF.

The chain carries TRBV3-1 (or the pseudogene TRBV3-2) and TRBJ1-2; 10 nucleotides agree with TRBD1. V lost 4 bases to trimming and J lost 7 bases; unmatched junction nucleotides: 9. The CDR3 length is 15 residues. Germline lookup yields CDR1 LGHDT and CDR2 YNNKEL (reference sequence). CDR3 DNA sequence: TGTGCCAGCAGCCCCCCGGGACAGGGGTCAGTTGGCTACACCTTC. Protein product: CASSPPGQGSVGYTF.

This clone was observed a handful of times. V gene TRBV19 combines with J gene TRBJ1-5, with 7 bases identical to TRBD1. The CDR3 consists of 15 residues. The germline V gene has CDR1 LNHDA and CDR2 SQIVND (reference sequence). The J segment lost 2 bases and the V segment lost 4 bases, leaving 5 bases of the junction unmatched. The CDR3 DNA reads as TGTGCCAGTAGTACAGGGACAGCCGGCAATCAGCCCCAGCATTTT. Translation gives CASSTGTAGNQPQHF.

The J gene is TRBJ1-1, the V gene TRBV7-9; TRBD1 is a possible D gene (5 bases). The CDR3 runs 13 residues. Germline V gene sequence: CDR1 SEHNR, CDR2 FQNEAQ (reference sequence). The V and J ends lost 2 bases and 4 bases respectively, with 8 bases between them. The CDR3 here is CASSLQGGTEAFF. The CDR3, as DNA: TGTGCCAGCAGCTTACAGGGAGGCACTGAAGCTTTCTTT.